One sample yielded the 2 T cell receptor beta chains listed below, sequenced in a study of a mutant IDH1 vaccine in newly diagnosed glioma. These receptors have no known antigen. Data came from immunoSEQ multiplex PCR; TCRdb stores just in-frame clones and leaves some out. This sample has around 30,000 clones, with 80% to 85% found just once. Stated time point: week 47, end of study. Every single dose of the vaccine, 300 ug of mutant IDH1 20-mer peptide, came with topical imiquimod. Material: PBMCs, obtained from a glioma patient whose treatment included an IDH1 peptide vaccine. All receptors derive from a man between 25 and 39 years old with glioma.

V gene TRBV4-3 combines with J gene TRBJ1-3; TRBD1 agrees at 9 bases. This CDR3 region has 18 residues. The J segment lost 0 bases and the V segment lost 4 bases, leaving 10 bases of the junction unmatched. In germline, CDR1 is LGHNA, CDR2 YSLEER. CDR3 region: CASSPDRGPSFSGNTIYF. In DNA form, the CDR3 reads TGCGCCAGCAGCCCGGACAGGGGACCCTCATTCTCTGGAAACACCATATATTTT.

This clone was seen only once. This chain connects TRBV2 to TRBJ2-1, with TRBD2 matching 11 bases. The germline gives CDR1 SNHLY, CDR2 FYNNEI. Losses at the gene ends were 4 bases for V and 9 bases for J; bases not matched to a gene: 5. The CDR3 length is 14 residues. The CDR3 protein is CASSGLAGGSEQFF. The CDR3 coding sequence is TGTGCCAGCAGTGGGCTAGCGGGGGGCAGTGAGCAGTTCTTC.